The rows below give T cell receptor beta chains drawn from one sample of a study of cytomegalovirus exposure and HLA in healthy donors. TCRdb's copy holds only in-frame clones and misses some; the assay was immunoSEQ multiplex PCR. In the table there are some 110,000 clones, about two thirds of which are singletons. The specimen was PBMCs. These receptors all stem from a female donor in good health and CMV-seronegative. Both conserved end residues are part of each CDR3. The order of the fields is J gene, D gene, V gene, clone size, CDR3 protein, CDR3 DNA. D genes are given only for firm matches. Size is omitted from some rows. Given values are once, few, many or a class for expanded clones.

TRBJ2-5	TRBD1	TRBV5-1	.	CASSSGTVKETQYF	TGCGCCAGCAGCTCCGGGACAGTGAAAGAGACCCAGTACTTC
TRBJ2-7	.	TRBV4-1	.	CASSQSPLIRVAYEQYF	TGCGCCAGCAGCCAAAGCCCCTTGATCCGGGTCGCCTACGAGCAGTACTTC
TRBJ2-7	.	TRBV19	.	CASSIGRSYEQYF	TGTGCCAGTAGTATCGGGAGATCCTACGAGCAGTACTTC
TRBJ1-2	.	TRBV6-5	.	CASSPRGYYGYTF	TGTGCCAGCAGCCCAAGGGGATACTATGGCTACACCTTC
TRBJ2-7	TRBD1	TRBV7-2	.	CASSPDRGSYEQYF	TGTGCCAGCAGCCCCGACAGGGGATCCTACGAGCAGTACTTC
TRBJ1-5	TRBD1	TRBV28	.	CASSAAKKPGQWHQPQHF	TGTGCCAGCAGTGCAGCCAAAAAACCGGGACAGTGGCATCAGCCCCAGCATTTT
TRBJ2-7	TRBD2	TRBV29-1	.	CRGPQRESPEQYF	TGCAGAGGCCCCCAGCGGGAGAGTCCCGAGCAGTACTTC
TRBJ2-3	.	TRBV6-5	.	CASSYSSAGSTDTQYF	TGTGCCAGCAGTTACTCGTCCGCGGGATCCACAGATACGCAGTATTTT
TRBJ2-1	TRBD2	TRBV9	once	CASSVGATRAGGNNEQFF	TGTGCCAGCAGCGTGGGCGCTACGAGAGCGGGAGGAAACAATGAGCAGTTCTTC
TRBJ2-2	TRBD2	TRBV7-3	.	CASSPGLAGAGGELFF	TGTGCCAGCAGCCCAGGACTAGCGGGAGCGGGCGGGGAGCTGTTTTTT
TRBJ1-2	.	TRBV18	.	CASSPLEVHGYTF	TGTGCCAGCTCACCATTAGAGGTCCATGGCTACACCTTC
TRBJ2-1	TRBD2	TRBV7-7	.	CASSLTSGYNEQFF	TGTGCTAGCAGCTTGACTAGCGGCTACAATGAGCAGTTCTTC
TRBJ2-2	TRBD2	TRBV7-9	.	CASSVGQVPSGRNTGELFF	TGTGCCAGCAGCGTCGGACAGGTTCCTAGCGGGAGGAACACCGGGGAGCTGTTTTTT
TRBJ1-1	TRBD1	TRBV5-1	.	CASSAWTGKDTEAFF	TGCGCCAGCAGCGCTTGGACAGGGAAAGACACTGAAGCTTTCTTT
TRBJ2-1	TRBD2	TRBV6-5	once	CASSYPGGEQFF	TGTGCCAGCAGTTACCCGGGAGGGGAGCAGTTCTTC
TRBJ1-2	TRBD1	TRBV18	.	CASSPTGTANYGYTF	TGTGCCAGCTCACCTACCGGGACAGCAAACTATGGCTACACCTTC
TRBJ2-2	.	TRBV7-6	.	CATGAGEETGELFF	TGTGCCACGGGGGCGGGAGAAGAGACCGGGGAGCTGTTTTTT
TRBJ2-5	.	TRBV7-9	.	CASSLGGPPRETQYF	TGTGCCAGCAGCTTAGGGGGCCCTCCTCGAGAGACCCAGTACTTC
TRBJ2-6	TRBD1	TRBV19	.	CASRDRTAGANVLTF	TGTGCCAGCCGGGACAGGACGGCTGGGGCCAACGTCCTGACTTTC
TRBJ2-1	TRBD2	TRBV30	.	CAWSPGLAGGRDEQFF	TGTGCCTGGAGCCCCGGACTAGCGGGAGGTAGGGATGAGCAGTTCTTC
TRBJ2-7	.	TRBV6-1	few	CASSKQEAAYEQYF	TGTGCCAGCAGCAAGCAGGAGGCGGCATACGAGCAGTACTTC
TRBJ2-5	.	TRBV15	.	CATSRGAGQGETQYF	TGTGCCACCAGCAGAGGAGCAGGCCAGGGAGAGACCCAGTACTTC
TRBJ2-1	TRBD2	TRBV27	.	CASSFGSGTIEQFF	TGTGCCAGCAGTTTTGGTAGCGGGACGATTGAGCAGTTCTTC
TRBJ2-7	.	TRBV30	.	CAWSVWSREIYEQYF	TGTGCCTGGAGTGTTTGGTCTAGGGAGATCTACGAGCAGTACTTC
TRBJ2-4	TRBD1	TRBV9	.	CASSKSTGEENIQYF	TGTGCCAGCAGCAAGTCGACAGGGGAGGAAAACATTCAGTACTTC
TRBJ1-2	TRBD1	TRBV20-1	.	CSGDREDGYTF	TGCAGTGGAGACAGGGAGGACGGCTACACCTTC
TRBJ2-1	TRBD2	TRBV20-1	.	CSAKLAERQFF	TGCAGTGCTAAACTAGCGGAGCGACAGTTCTTC
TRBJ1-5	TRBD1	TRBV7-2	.	CASSMTTGVTPGPQHF	TGTGCCAGCAGCATGACGACAGGGGTCACCCCAGGGCCCCAGCATTTT
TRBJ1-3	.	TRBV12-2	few	CASRLVVFSGNTIYF	TGTGCAAGTCGCTTAGTCGTGTTCTCTGGAAACACCATATATTTT
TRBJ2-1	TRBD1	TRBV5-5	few	CASSLGQGGYNEQFF	TGTGCCAGCAGCTTGGGACAGGGTGGGTACAATGAGCAGTTCTTC
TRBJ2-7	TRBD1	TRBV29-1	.	CSVEGTGAYEQYF	TGCAGCGTTGAGGGGACAGGGGCCTACGAGCAGTACTTC
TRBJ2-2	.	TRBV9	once	CASSVAQGTGELFF	TGTGCCAGCAGCGTAGCTCAGGGAACCGGGGAGCTGTTTTTT
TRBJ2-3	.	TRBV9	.	CASSAEGVGEDTQYF	TGTGCCAGCAGCGCCGAGGGAGTCGGTGAAGATACGCAGTATTTT
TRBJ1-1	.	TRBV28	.	CASSRGGGTEAFF	TGTGCCAGCAGTCGGGGAGGGGGAACTGAAGCTTTCTTT
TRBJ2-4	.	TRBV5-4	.	CASSLDRPKNIQYF	TGTGCCAGCAGCTTGGACAGACCCAAAAACATTCAGTACTTC
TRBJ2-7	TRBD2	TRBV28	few	CASSLGTSGYEQYF	TGTGCCAGCAGTTTGGGGACTAGTGGCTACGAGCAGTACTTC
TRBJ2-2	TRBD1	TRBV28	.	CASSLGQGGTGELFF	TGTGCCAGCAGTTTAGGACAGGGGGGCACCGGGGAGCTGTTTTTT
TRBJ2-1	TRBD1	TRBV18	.	CASSSRPPGQGGSRSYNEQFF	TGTGCCAGCTCGTCACGGCCACCGGGACAGGGGGGATCTCGCTCCTACAATGAGCAGTTCTTC
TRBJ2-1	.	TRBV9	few	CASSVGPAHNEQFF	TGTGCCAGCAGCGTTGGGCCAGCTCACAATGAGCAGTTCTTC
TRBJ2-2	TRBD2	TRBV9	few	CASSDQTRGTNTGELFF	TGTGCCAGCAGCGATCAGACGCGGGGGACGAACACCGGGGAGCTGTTTTTT
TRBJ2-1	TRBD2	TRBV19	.	CASSIGGSVTEQFF	TGTGCCAGTAGTATAGGCGGGAGTGTCACTGAGCAGTTCTTC
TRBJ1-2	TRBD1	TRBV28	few	CASKDRVGSNYGYTF	TGTGCCAGCAAGGACAGGGTCGGATCTAACTATGGCTACACCTTC
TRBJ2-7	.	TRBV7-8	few	CASSPVRGAPNEQYF	TGTGCCAGCAGCCCGGTCCGGGGAGCTCCTAACGAGCAGTACTTC
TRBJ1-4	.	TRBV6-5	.	CASSYSIVATNEKLFF	TGTGCCAGCAGTTACTCGATAGTAGCAACTAATGAAAAACTGTTTTTT
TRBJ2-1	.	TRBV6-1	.	CASSDPEGYNEQFF	TGTGCCAGCAGTGACCCGGAGGGGTACAATGAGCAGTTCTTC
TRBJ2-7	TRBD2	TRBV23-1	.	CASGGLAEAEQHF	TGCGCCAGCGGGGGACTAGCGGAGGCAGAGCAGCACTTC
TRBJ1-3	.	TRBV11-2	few	CASSLSRGNTIYF	TGTGCCAGCAGCCTTTCCAGGGGAAACACCATATATTTT
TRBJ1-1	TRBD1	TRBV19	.	CASSIVGQGRAAGNTEAFF	TGTGCCAGTAGTATAGTTGGACAGGGGCGTGCGGCTGGGAACACTGAAGCTTTCTTT
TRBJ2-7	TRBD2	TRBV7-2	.	CASSLVAGVYEQYF	TGTGCCAGCAGCTTAGTGGCGGGGGTTTACGAGCAGTACTTC
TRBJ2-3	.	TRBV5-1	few	CASSLLWRARTDTQYF	TGCGCCAGCAGCTTGTTATGGCGGGCCCGCACAGATACGCAGTATTTT
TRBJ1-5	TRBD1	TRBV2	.	CASSGTGGNQPQHF	TGTGCCAGCAGCGGGACAGGAGGGAATCAGCCCCAGCATTTT
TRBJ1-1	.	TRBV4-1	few	CASSQPRVEGTEAFF	TGCGCCAGCAGCCAACCAAGGGTGGAGGGAACTGAAGCTTTCTTT
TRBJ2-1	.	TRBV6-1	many	CASSLGGTYNEQFF	TGTGCCAGCTCTCTGGGGGGAACCTACAATGAGCAGTTCTTC